A selection of T cell receptor beta chains follows, all from one sample in a study of response to subunit inactivated influenza vaccine. TCRdb reprocessed the RT-PCR reads with MiXCR, giving one entry per CDR3 protein. The profile shows more than 700,000 distinct CDR3 sequences, around 21% of them singletons. The source material was PBMCs from blood, sampled roughly 5 days after vaccination. The receptors were gathered from a man aged 50-60 years who received an inactivated influenza vaccine. Both conserved end residues are part of each CDR3. D genes are given only for firm matches. Rows may omit the clone size; those that give it use once, few, many or a size class.

j_call: TRBJ2-7; clone_size: few; v_call: TRBV7-3; d_call: TRBD2; cdr3_nt: TGTGCCAGCAGCTCATCGGGACTAGCGGTAGACTACGAGCAGTACTTC; cdr3_aa: CASSSSGLAVDYEQYF
j_call: TRBJ1-6; clone_size: -; v_call: TRBV7-6; d_call: -; cdr3_nt: TGTGCCAGCAGCTTACGTGTGCAGGGTGGTAATTCACCCCTCCACTTT; cdr3_aa: CASSLRVQGGNSPLHF
j_call: TRBJ2-1; clone_size: few; v_call: TRBV10-2; d_call: TRBD2; cdr3_nt: TGCGCTAGCAGGTTAGCGGGGGACTTTCGGTCCTACAATGAGCAGTTCTTC; cdr3_aa: CASRLAGDFRSYNEQFF
j_call: TRBJ2-5; clone_size: few; v_call: TRBV5-5; d_call: -; cdr3_nt: TGTGCCAGCAGCCCCAGAACTTCTGGCCTAGAAGGAGAGACCCAGTACTTC; cdr3_aa: CASSPRTSGLEGETQYF
j_call: TRBJ1-1; clone_size: -; v_call: TRBV27; d_call: -; cdr3_nt: TGTGCCAGCAGTTTTGAGGGGGGGCACCAGTCGATGAACACTGAAGCTTTCTTT; cdr3_aa: CASSFEGGHQSMNTEAFF
j_call: TRBJ2-5; clone_size: few; v_call: TRBV5-6; d_call: TRBD1; cdr3_nt: TGTGCCAGCAGCTTGAGGGGGCCAGAGACCCAGTACTTC; cdr3_aa: CASSLRGPETQYF
j_call: TRBJ2-1; clone_size: few; v_call: TRBV7-2; d_call: -; cdr3_nt: TGTGCCAGCAGCCCATCCGGGACAACCTACAATGAGCAGTTCTTC; cdr3_aa: CASSPSGTTYNEQFF
j_call: TRBJ2-2; clone_size: few; v_call: TRBV28; d_call: TRBD2; cdr3_nt: TGTGCCAGCAGACTACTAGCGGGAGAAAACACCGGGGAGCTGTTTTTT; cdr3_aa: CASRLLAGENTGELFF
j_call: TRBJ2-1; clone_size: -; v_call: TRBV3-1; d_call: -; cdr3_nt: TGTGCCAGCAGCCGGGACCGCTTCGGTGAGCAGTTCTTC; cdr3_aa: CASSRDRFGEQFF
j_call: TRBJ2-1; clone_size: few; v_call: TRBV7-2; d_call: -; cdr3_nt: TGTGCCAGCCGTACTTGGAATGAGCAGTTCTTC; cdr3_aa: CASRTWNEQFF
j_call: TRBJ2-1; clone_size: -; v_call: TRBV20-1; d_call: TRBD2; cdr3_nt: TGCAGTGCTAGAGCTTGGACTAGCGGTTACAATGAGCAGTTCTTC; cdr3_aa: CSARAWTSGYNEQFF
j_call: TRBJ2-7; clone_size: few; v_call: TRBV3-1; d_call: -; cdr3_nt: TGTGCCAGCAGCCAAGAGGCTGGAGGTACCTACGAGCAGTACTTC; cdr3_aa: CASSQEAGGTYEQYF
j_call: TRBJ2-7; clone_size: few; v_call: TRBV7-8; d_call: TRBD2; cdr3_nt: TGTGCCAGCAGCTTAGAGGCTCCGGGACTAGCGAGGGAGCAGTACTTC; cdr3_aa: CASSLEAPGLAREQYF
j_call: TRBJ2-7; clone_size: few; v_call: TRBV5-1; d_call: -; cdr3_nt: TGCGCCAGCCGCCTATCCCGGGACGCGACTTACGAGCAGTACTTC; cdr3_aa: CASRLSRDATYEQYF
j_call: TRBJ2-5; clone_size: few; v_call: TRBV24-1; d_call: -; cdr3_nt: TGTGCCACCAGTGATAGCCAGCAGTTGGCCCAGTACTTC; cdr3_aa: CATSDSQQLAQYF
j_call: TRBJ2-3; clone_size: -; v_call: TRBV29-1; d_call: -; cdr3_nt: TGCAGCGTTGGGGGCAAACGGGGCTCCACAGATACGCAGTATTTT; cdr3_aa: CSVGGKRGSTDTQYF
j_call: TRBJ2-7; clone_size: -; v_call: TRBV6-2/TRBV6-3; d_call: TRBD1; cdr3_nt: TGTGCCAGCAGCCCTGACAGGGGAGTTGCCTACGAGCAGTACTTC; cdr3_aa: CASSPDRGVAYEQYF
j_call: TRBJ1-2; clone_size: few; v_call: TRBV6-1; d_call: TRBD1; cdr3_nt: TGTGCCAGCAGCCTCGGGACAGGGGGAAAATATGGCTACACCTTC; cdr3_aa: CASSLGTGGKYGYTF